These T cell receptor beta chains were read from a single sample in a study of cytomegalovirus exposure and HLA in healthy donors. Assay used: immunoSEQ multiplex PCR; TCRdb lists only in-frame clones, some missing. The profile covers about 160,000 clones, with roughly 76% appearing a single time and over 1.2% taken by the ten largest. What was sequenced was PBMCs. All receptors come from a man aged 55 to 69 in good health and CMV-seronegative. Both conserved end residues are trimmed from each CDR3. The D gene is left open where the match is weak.

>TRBD1|TRBJ2-5|11|TRBV29-1
SVGTGGKETQY
>TRBD2|TRBJ2-5|14|TRBV7-2
ASSPRSGGAWETQY
>TRBD1|TRBJ2-7|9|TRBV18
ASSQQGVKY
>-|TRBJ1-5|11|TRBV9
ASSPTGFWPQH
>-|TRBJ1-1|14|TRBV6-6
ASSYGTGRKNAEAF
>-|TRBJ1-1|11|TRBV7-2
ASSLGGFSEAF
>-|TRBJ2-3|10|TRBV6-1
ASIPGDDTQY
>-|TRBJ2-1|13|TRBV7-9
SSSYGLEAYNEQF
>TRBD2|TRBJ2-3|13|TRBV4-3
ASSQTGTTTDTQY
>-|TRBJ1-2|10|TRBV6-5
ASTDFNYGYT
>-|TRBJ2-1|15|TRBV5-1
ASSLALSDFLYNEQF
>TRBD2|TRBJ2-1|17|TRBV4-2
ASSQDPPSGGAGNNEQF
>TRBD1|-|13|TRBV4-3
ASSQSQGRAHEQY
>-|TRBJ2-7|15|TRBV4-1
ASSLSPIAGIRYEQY
>TRBD1|TRBJ2-3|12|TRBV6-5
ASSLQGAADTQY
>-|TRBJ2-2|14|TRBV7-9
ASSLGPGVDGGELF
>-|TRBJ1-1|12|TRBV7-2
ASSLMRGGTEAF
>TRBD2|TRBJ2-7|15|TRBV2
ASRGTSGGLDSYEQY
>-|TRBJ1-2|9|TRBV20-1
SGKRGDGYT
>-|TRBJ2-2|12|TRBV29-1
SGGKNRDTGELF
>TRBD1|TRBJ1-1|12|TRBV6-5
ASSRDRGRTEAF
>-|TRBJ2-3|9|TRBV5-4
ASSSSDTQY
>TRBD2|TRBJ2-1|10|TRBV7-9
SSSLLANEQF
>-|TRBJ1-5|13|TRBV2
ASSWGGTSNQPQH
>TRBD2|TRBJ2-1|13|TRBV6-6
ASRGLAGGPVEQF
>-|TRBJ2-7|12|TRBV27
ASSPLGGAYEQY
>TRBD1|TRBJ2-1|16|TRBV11-3
ASSLGTGLGRSYNEQF
>TRBD1|TRBJ1-6|12|TRBV7-3
SSSSTGAGSPLH
>TRBD1|TRBJ1-2|12|TRBV28
ASSFGQGAYGYT
>-|TRBJ1-5|12|TRBV28
ASSLTISHQPQH
>TRBD2|TRBJ2-3|12|TRBV27
ASSLLAGGDTQY
>TRBD1|TRBJ1-2|14|TRBV6-6
ASSYRSTGGNYGYT